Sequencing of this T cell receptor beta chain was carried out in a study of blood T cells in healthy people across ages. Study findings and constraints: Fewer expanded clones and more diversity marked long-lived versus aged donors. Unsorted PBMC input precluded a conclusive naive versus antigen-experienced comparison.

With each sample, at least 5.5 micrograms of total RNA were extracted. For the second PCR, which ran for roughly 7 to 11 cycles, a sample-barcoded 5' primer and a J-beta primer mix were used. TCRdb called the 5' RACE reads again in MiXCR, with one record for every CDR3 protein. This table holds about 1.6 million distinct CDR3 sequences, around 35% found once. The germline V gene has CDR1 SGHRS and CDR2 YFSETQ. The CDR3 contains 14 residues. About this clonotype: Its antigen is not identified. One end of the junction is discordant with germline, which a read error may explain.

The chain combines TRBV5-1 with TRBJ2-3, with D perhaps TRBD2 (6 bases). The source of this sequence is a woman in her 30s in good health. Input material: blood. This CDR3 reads CASSPGLNTDMQYF. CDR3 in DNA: TGCGCCAGCAGCCCCGGACTAAACACAGATATGCAGTATTTT.